This T cell receptor (beta chain) was sequenced in a study of cytomegalovirus exposure and HLA in healthy donors. Turning to the study itself: An earlier analysis found fewer than 140 million unique TCR beta sequences from around 180 million T cells.

The study's findings and limits: The authors listed 164 TCR beta chains as cytomegalovirus-associated. TCR beta chain V- and J-gene trimming was linked, in a later analysis, to a missense variant in DCLRE1C.

The PCR ran on 60 Vbeta and 13 Jbeta primers. Produced via immunoSEQ multiplex PCR; TCRdb's table is partial and in-frame only. The sample has over 100,000 clones, about 9.2% seen once. Trimming cost V 4 bases and J 8 bases, with 15 bases left between them. The CDR3 covers 14 residues. The germline V gene has CDR1 SEHNR and CDR2 FQNEAQ (reference sequence). Regarding this clone: Its antigen is unidentified.

This sequence was found in a woman in her thirties or forties in good health and CMV-seropositive. This chain joins TRBV7-9 and TRBJ2-4; D is perhaps TRBD1 (5 bases). Sequenced material: PBMCs. The CDR3 reads CASSSQTVGDIQYF. The DNA of the CDR3 is TGTGCCAGCAGCTCTCAGACAGTTGGCGACATTCAGTACTTC.